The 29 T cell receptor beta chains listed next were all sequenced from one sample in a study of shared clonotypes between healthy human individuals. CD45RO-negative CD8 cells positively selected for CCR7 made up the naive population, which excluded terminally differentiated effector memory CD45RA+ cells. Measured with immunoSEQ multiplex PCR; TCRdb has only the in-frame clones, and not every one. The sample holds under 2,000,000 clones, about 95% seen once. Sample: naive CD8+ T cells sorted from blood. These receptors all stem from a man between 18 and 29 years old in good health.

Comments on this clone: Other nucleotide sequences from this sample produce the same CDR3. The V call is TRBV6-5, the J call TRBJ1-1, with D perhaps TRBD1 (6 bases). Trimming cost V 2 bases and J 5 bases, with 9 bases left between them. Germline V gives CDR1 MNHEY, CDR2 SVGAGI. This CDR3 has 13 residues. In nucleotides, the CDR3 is TGTGCCAGCAGTTACGGGGGGCGGACTGAAGCTTTCTTT. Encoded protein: CASSYGGRTEAFF.

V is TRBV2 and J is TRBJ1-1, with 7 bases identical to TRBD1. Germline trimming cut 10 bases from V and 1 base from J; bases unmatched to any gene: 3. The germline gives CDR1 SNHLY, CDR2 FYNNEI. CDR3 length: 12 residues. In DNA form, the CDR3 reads TGTGCCATGGGACAGAAGAACACTGAAGCTTTCTTT. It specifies CAMGQKNTEAFF.

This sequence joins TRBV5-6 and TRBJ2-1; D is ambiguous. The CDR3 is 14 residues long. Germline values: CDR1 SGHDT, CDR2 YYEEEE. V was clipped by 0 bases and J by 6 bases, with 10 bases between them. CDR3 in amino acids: CASSLVVATNEQFF. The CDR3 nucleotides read TGTGCCAGCAGCTTGGTAGTCGCGACCAATGAGCAGTTCTTC.

The CDR3 DNA reads as TGTGCCAGCAGTGAAAGTTCTGAGGGGTCGGGCTATGGCTACACCTTC. This codes for CASSESSEGSGYGYTF. This rearrangement joins TRBV2 to TRBJ1-2, with a tentative D call TRBD1 (5 bases). Germline V lookup: CDR1 SNHLY, CDR2 FYNNEI. Trimming took 2 bases from V and 4 from J, leaving 17 bases between them. The CDR3 totals 16 residues.

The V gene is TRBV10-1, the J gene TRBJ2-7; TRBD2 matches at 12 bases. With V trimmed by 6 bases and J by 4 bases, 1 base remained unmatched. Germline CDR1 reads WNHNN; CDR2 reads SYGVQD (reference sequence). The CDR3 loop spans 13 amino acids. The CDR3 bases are TGCGCCAGCAGCGGGACTAGCGGGTACGAGCAGTACTTC. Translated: CASSGTSGYEQYF.

CDR3 nucleotides: TGTGCCAGCAGCCCTAGGGACAGGGCCGGCACCGGGGAGCTGTTTTTT. Its protein product is CASSPRDRAGTGELFF. The chain has TRBV7-6 and TRBJ2-2; the match to TRBD1 covers 9 bases. CDR1 and CDR2 from the germline V gene are SGHVS and FNYEAQ. This CDR3 spans 16 amino acids. J lost 4 bases, V lost 5 bases, and 8 bases had no gene match.

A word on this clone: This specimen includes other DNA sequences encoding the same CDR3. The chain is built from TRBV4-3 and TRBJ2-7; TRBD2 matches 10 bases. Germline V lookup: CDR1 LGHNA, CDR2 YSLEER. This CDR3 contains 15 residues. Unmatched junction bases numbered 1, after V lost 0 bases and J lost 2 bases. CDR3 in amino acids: CASSQDLAGAYEQYF. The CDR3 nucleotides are TGCGCCAGCAGCCAAGATCTAGCGGGAGCCTACGAGCAGTACTTC.

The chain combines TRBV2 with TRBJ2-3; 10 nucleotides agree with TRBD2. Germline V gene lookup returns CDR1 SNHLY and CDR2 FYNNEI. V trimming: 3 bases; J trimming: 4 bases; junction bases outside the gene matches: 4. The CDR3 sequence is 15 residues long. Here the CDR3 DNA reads TGTGCCAGCAGTGACACTAGCGGGATCCCAGATACGCAGTATTTT. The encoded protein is CASSDTSGIPDTQYF.

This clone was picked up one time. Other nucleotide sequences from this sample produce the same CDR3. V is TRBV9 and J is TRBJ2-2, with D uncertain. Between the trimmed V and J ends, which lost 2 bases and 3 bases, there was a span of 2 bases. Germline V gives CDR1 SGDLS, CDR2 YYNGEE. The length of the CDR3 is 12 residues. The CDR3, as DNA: TGTGCCAGCAGCGTCGACACCGGGGAGCTGTTTTTT. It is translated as CASSVDTGELFF.

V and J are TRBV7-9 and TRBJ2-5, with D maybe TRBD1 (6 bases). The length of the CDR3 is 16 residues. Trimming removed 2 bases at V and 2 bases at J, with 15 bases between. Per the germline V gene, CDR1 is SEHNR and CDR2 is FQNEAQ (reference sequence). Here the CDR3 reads CASSLMLTGPQETQYF. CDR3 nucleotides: TGTGCCAGCAGCTTAATGCTTACAGGGCCTCAAGAGACCCAGTACTTC.

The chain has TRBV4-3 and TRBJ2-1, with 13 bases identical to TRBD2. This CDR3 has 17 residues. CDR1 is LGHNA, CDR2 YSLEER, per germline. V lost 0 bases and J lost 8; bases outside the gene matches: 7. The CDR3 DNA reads TGCGCCAGCAGCCAAGATGGACTAGCGGGGGCGGGGGATGAGCAGTTCTTC. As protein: CASSQDGLAGAGDEQFF.

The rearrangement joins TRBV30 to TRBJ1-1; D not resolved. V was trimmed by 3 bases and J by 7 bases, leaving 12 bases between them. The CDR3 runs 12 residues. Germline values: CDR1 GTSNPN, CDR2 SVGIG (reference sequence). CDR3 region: CAWSDGRLEAFF. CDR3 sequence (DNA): TGTGCCTGGAGCGACGGACGGCTTGAAGCTTTCTTT.

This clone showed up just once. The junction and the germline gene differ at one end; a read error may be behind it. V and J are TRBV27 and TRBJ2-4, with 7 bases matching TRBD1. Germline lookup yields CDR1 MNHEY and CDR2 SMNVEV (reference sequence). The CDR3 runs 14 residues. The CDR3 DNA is TGTGCCAGCAGTCCCGGGACAGCCACAAACATTCAGTACTTC. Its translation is CASSPGTATNIQYF.

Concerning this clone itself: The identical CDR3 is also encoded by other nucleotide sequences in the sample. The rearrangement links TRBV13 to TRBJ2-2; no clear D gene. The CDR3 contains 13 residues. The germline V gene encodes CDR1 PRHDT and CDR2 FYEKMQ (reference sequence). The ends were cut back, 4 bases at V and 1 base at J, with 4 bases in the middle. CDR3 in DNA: TGTGCCAGCAGCTCCATGAACACCGGGGAGCTGTTTTTT. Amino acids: CASSSMNTGELFF.

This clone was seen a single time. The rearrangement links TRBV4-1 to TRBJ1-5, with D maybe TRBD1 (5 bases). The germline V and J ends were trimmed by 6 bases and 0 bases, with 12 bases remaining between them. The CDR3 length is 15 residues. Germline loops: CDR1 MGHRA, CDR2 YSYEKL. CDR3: CASRPGGYSNQPQHF. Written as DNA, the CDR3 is TGCGCCAGCAGACCCGGGGGGTATAGCAATCAGCCCCAGCATTTT.

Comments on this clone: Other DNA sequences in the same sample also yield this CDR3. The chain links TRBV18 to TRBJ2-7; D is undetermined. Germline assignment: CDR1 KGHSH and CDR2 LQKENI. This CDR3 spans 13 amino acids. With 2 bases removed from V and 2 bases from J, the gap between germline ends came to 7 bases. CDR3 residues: CASSPSPAYEQYF. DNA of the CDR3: TGTGCCAGCTCACCATCCCCGGCCTACGAGCAGTACTTC. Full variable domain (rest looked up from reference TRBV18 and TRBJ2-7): NAGVMQNPRHLVRRRGQEARLRCSPMKGHSHVYWYRQLPEEGLKFMVYLQKENIIDESGMPKERFSAEFPKEGPSILRIQQVVRGDSAAYFCASSPSPAYEQYFGPGTRLTVT.

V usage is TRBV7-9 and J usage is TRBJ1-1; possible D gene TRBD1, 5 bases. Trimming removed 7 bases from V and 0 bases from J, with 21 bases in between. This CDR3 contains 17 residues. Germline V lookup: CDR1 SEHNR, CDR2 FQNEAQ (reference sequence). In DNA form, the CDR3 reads TGTGCCAGCACCTCTAACCGCAGGGAGGGCTTGAACACTGAAGCTTTCTTT. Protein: CASTSNRREGLNTEAFF.

The CDR3 reads CASSLIRGEYNEQFF. The CDR3 coding sequence is TGTGCCAGCAGCTTAATACGGGGGGAATACAATGAGCAGTTCTTC. The rearrangement joins TRBV7-3 to TRBJ2-1; 7 nucleotides match TRBD2. Trimming removed 1 base from V and 4 bases from J; junction bases left unmatched: 4. The CDR3 extends over 15 amino acids. Germline CDR1 and CDR2: SGHTA and FQGTGA.

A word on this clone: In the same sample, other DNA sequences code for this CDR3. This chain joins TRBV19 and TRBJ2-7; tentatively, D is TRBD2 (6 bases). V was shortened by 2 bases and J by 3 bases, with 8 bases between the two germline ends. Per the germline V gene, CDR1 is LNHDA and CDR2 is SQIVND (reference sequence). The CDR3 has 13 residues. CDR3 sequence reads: CASSIPGVYEQYF. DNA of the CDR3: TGTGCCAGTAGTATACCGGGGGTCTACGAGCAGTACTTC.

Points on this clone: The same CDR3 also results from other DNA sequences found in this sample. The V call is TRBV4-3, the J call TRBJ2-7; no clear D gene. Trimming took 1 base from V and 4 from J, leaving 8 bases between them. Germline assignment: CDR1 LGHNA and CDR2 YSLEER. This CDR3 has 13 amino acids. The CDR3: CASSQGSAYEQYF. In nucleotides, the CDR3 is TGCGCCAGCAGCCAAGGGTCGGCGTACGAGCAGTACTTC.

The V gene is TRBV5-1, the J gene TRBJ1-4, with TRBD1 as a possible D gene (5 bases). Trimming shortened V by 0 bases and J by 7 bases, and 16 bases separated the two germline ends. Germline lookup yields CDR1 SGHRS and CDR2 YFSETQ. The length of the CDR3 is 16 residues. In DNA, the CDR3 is TGCGCCAGCAGCTTGGATCATCAGGGTGTGGGTGAAAAACTGTTTTTT. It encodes CASSLDHQGVGEKLFF.

The CDR3 spells CASRVTSGRQDTQYF. The DNA for the CDR3 is TGTGCCAGCAGAGTGACTAGCGGGAGGCAAGATACGCAGTATTTT. This chain joins TRBV7-9 and TRBJ2-3; 13 bases map to TRBD2. In germline, CDR1 is SEHNR, CDR2 FQNEAQ (reference sequence). J was trimmed by 5 bases and V by 6 bases; bases with no gene match: 5. The CDR3 loop spans 15 amino acids.

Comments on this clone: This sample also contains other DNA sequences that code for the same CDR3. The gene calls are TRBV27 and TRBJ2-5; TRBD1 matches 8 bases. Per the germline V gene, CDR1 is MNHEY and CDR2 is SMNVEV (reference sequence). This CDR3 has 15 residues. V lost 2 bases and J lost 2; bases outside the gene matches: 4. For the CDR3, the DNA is TGTGCCAGCAGTTTAGGAACAGGGGGACAAGAGACCCAGTACTTC. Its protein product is CASSLGTGGQETQYF.

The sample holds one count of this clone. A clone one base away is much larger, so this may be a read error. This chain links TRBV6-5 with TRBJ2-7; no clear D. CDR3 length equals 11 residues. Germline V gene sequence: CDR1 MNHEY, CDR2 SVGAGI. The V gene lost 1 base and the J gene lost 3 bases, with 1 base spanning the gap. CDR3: CASSYYYEQYF. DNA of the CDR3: TGTGCCAGCAGTTACTACTACGAGCAGTACTTC.

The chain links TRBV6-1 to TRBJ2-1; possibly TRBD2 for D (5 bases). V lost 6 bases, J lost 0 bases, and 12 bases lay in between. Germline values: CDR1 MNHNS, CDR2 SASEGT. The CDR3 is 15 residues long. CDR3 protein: CASRDYLSSYNEQFF. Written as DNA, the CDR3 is TGTGCCAGCAGAGACTACCTCAGCTCCTACAATGAGCAGTTCTTC.

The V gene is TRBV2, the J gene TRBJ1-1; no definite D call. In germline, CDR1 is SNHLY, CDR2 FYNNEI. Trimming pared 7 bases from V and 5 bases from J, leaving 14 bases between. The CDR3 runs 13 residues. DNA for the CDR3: TGTGCCAGCACTCTGCAGTGGGATACTGAAGCTTTCTTT. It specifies CASTLQWDTEAFF.

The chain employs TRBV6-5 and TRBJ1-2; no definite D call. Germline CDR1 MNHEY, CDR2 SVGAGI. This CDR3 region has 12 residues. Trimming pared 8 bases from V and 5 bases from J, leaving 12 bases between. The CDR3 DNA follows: TGTGCCAGCGCTCCCGACGGTTATGGCTACACCTTC. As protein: CASAPDGYGYTF.

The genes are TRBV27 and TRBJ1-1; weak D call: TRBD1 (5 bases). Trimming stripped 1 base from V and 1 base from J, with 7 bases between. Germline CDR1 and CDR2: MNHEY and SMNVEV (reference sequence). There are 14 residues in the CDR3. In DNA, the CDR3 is TGTGCCAGCAGTTTATGGGGCACGAACACTGAAGCTTTCTTT. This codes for CASSLWGTNTEAFF.

CDR3 residues: CASSQPTGSPEAFF. The CDR3 DNA is TGTGCCAGCAGCCAACCAACAGGTAGCCCTGAAGCTTTCTTT. The chain joins TRBV6-1 to TRBJ1-1; maybe TRBD1 (5 bases). This CDR3 contains 14 residues. Germline V CDR1 and CDR2: MNHNS, SASEGT. The ends were cut back, 6 bases at V and 6 bases at J, with 17 bases in the middle.